This T cell receptor beta chain was sequenced in a study of blood T cells in healthy people across ages. CDR1 MNHEY and CDR2 SVGAGI come from the germline V gene. There are 14 residues in the CDR3. Deletions cut 4 bases from V and 4 bases from J, with 13 bases between. Combining a sample-barcoded 5' primer with a J-beta primer mix, a second PCR ran for roughly 6 to 12 cycles. Template switching added a 12-random-nucleotide identifier to every cDNA molecule. TCRdb processed the 5' RACE reads anew with MiXCR; each CDR3 protein has one entry. The table includes about 510,000 distinct CDR3 sequences, about 26% detected once. This clonotype appeared a single time. The antigen is undetermined. The study's findings and limits: PBMCs that were unsorted prevented a conclusive naive versus antigen-experienced comparison.

Each sample gave at least 7 million isolated PBMCs. These data are also associated with another study on T cells of mothers and their children. That paper states: In both related and unrelated pairs, TCR recombination output is shaped similarly by thymic selection.

The gene calls are TRBV6-5 and TRBJ1-2; possibly TRBD1 for D (5 bases). Material for sequencing was blood. The receptor was isolated from a boy younger than 10 in good health. The CDR3 region has the DNA TGTGCCAGCAGTTTGCTCGACAGCGCCTATGGCTACACCTTC. Its translation: CASSLLDSAYGYTF.